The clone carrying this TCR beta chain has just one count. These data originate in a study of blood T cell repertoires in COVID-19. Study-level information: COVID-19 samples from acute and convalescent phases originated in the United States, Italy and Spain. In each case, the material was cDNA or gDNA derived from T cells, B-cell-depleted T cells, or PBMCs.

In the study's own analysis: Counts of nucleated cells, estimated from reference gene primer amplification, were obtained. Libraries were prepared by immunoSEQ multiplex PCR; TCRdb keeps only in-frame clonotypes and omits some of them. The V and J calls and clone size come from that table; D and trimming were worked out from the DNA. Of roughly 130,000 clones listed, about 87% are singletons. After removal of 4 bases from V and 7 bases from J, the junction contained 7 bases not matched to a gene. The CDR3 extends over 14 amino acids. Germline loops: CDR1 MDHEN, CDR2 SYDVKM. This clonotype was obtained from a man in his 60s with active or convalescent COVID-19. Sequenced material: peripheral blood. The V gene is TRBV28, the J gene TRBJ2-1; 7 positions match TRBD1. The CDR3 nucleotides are TGTGCCAGCAGTTACACAGGGGCGGCAAATGAGCAGTTCTTC. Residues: CASSYTGAANEQFF.